The clone carrying this TCR beta chain is termed medium-sized. The antigen is undetermined. CDR1 SEHNR and CDR2 FQNEAQ come from the germline V gene (reference sequence). This CDR3 region has 16 residues. Trimming left V 3 bases short and J 0 bases short, with 14 bases between. Authors' data handling: It was from CDR3 differences across clinicopathological groups that a distant-metastasis classifier for papillary thyroid cancer was built. Using MiXCR, TCRdb re-called clones from the PCR reads. The V and J calls and clone size come from TCRdb's table, not from the authors' own analysis. The sample includes fewer than 20,000 clones, 21% of them seen just once. These data originate in a study of metastatic and nonmetastatic thyroid tumors. Turning to the study itself: Across blood and tumor or nodule tissue, repertoires from malignant and benign thyroid patients were compared with one another. Study-wide findings and caveats: Benign nodules were reported to have significantly lower TCR beta diversity than malignant thyroid tumors, in blood and tumor.

No patient received treatment before thyroid surgery. V usage is TRBV7-9 and J usage is TRBJ1-2; a possible D gene is TRBD1 (5 bases). Sample: tumor tissue. The TCR originated in a female donor with papillary thyroid cancer or a benign thyroid nodule (not recorded which). Some clones in this sample may be carry-over from other donors' samples. CDR3 in amino acids: CASSLGRVEANYGYTF. CDR3 sequence (DNA): TGTGCCAGCAGCTTGGGCAGGGTCGAAGCTAACTATGGCTACACCTTC.